This T cell receptor (beta chain) was recorded in a study of stem cell transplantation in POMP-related autoinflammatory disease. General observations from the study: Unique TRB V-J gene pairings were limited in number in patients with PRAID.

This clone was seen a single time. Its target is not known. TCRdb keeps only in-frame clones here, not all; method: immunoSEQ multiplex PCR. The sample has some 65,000 clones, around 90% seen once. Germline CDR1 reads DFQATT; CDR2 reads SNEGSKA (reference sequence). Trimming removed 3 bases at V and 3 bases at J, with 9 bases between. The length of the CDR3 is 12 residues. The chain has TRBV20-1 and TRBJ2-7, with D perhaps matching TRBD2 (5 bases). Sequenced material: CD4+ T cells from PBMCs, taken after stem cell transplantation. The receptor was isolated from a human patient with POMP-related autoinflammation and immune dysregulation (PRAID). Some T cells may have come from the graft donor. In nucleotides, the CDR3 is TGCAGTGCTAGTAGAACTAGCTACGAGCAGTACTTC. Translating it yields CSASRTSYEQYF.